These 20 T cell receptor beta chains came from one sample sequenced in a study of CD8 T cells in Susac syndrome. cDNA came from 0.5 to 1 ug RNA primed by random hexamers. TCRdb fed the immunoSEQ multiplex PCR reads into MiXCR, producing one record per CDR3 protein. The sample records roughly 300,000 distinct CDR3 sequences, more than 75% being singletons. The sequenced material came from CD8+ T cells from PBMCs. The receptors originated from a human donor with multiple sclerosis.

The CDR3 spells CASSPGATKETQYF. The CDR3 DNA reads as TGTGCTAGTAGTCCTGGGGCCACCAAAGAGACCCAGTACTTC. This sequence joins TRBV12-5 and TRBJ2-5, with D possibly matching TRBD1 (5 bases). V lost 8 bases to trimming and J lost 3 bases, with 16 bases between them. Germline CDR1 LGHNT, CDR2 FRNRAP. The CDR3 has 14 amino acids.

The V call is TRBV4-1, the J call TRBJ2-1; perhaps TRBD1 as D (5 bases). The germline V gene encodes CDR1 MGHRA and CDR2 YSYEKL. The CDR3 consists of 13 residues. Trimming removed 6 bases from V and 4 bases from J, with 10 bases in between. CDR3 sequence: CASRQDGYNEQFF. CDR3 nucleotide sequence: TGCGCCAGCAGACAGGACGGATACAATGAGCAGTTCTTC.

This chain uses TRBV7-9 with TRBJ2-1; D is undetermined. Trimming removed 1 base at V and 9 bases at J, with 10 bases between. The germline CDR1 and CDR2 sequences are SEHNR and FQNEAQ (reference sequence). This CDR3 contains 13 residues. The CDR3 loop is CASSLGRVREQFF. DNA of the CDR3: TGTGCCAGCAGCTTAGGTAGGGTCCGTGAGCAGTTCTTC.

The chain has TRBV3-1 and TRBJ2-1; 9 bases are shared with TRBD2. The V and J ends lost 1 base and 1 base, in that order; junction bases with no gene match: 2. The CDR3 covers 16 residues. CDR1 and CDR2 from the germline V gene are LGHDT and YNNKEL (reference sequence). CDR3 loop: CASSQVSGRSYNEQFF. In nucleotides, the CDR3 is TGTGCCAGCAGCCAAGTGAGCGGGAGGTCCTACAATGAGCAGTTCTTC.

This chain joins TRBV9 and TRBJ2-7; 8 bases map to TRBD1. Per the germline V gene, CDR1 is SGDLS and CDR2 is YYNGEE. The CDR3 is 14 residues long. The J segment lost 2 bases and the V segment lost 4 bases, leaving 5 bases of the junction unmatched. The CDR3 here is CASSPRTGTYEQYF. The CDR3 DNA reads as TGTGCCAGCAGCCCCCGGACAGGGACCTACGAGCAGTACTTC.

The rearrangement joins TRBV5-1 to TRBJ2-7; 8 positions agree with TRBD2. The germline gives CDR1 SGHRS, CDR2 YFSETQ. With V trimmed by 4 bases and J by 5 bases, 5 bases remained unmatched. There are 13 residues in the CDR3. The CDR3 here is CASSGEREHEQYF. CDR3 sequence (DNA): TGCGCCAGCAGCGGCGAGCGGGAGCACGAGCAGTACTTC.

The V gene is TRBV28, the J gene TRBJ2-6, with D perhaps TRBD1 (5 bases). The CDR3 extends over 16 amino acids. V was cut by 7 bases and J by 4 bases, with 17 bases left in between. Per germline, CDR1 MDHEN and CDR2 SYDVKM. The CDR3 spells CASTLRRASGANVLTF. CDR3 bases: TGTGCCAGCACCCTGCGCAGGGCATCCGGGGCCAACGTCCTGACTTTC.

This clonotype was detected once. V gene TRBV27 combines with J gene TRBJ1-2; no definite D call. The V and J ends lost 2 bases and 4 bases respectively, with 14 bases between them. The CDR3 sequence is 15 residues long. CDR1 and CDR2 (germline): MNHEY, SMNVEV (reference sequence). The CDR3 nucleotides are TGTGCCAGCAGTTTAAATATGGGCCGCCTCTATGGCTACACCTTC. Protein sequence: CASSLNMGRLYGYTF.

A single count supports this clonotype. J is TRBJ1-1 and V is TRBV6-5, with D tentatively TRBD1 (6 bases). The CDR3 loop spans 13 amino acids. The germline V and J ends were trimmed by 6 bases and 6 bases, with 14 bases remaining between them. Germline V gene data show CDR1 as MNHEY and CDR2 as SVGAGI. The CDR3 loop is CASRAQGNPEAFF. The DNA for the CDR3 is TGTGCCAGCAGAGCACAGGGTAACCCTGAAGCTTTCTTT.

Only a few counts were recorded for this clonotype. V and J are TRBV6-1 and TRBJ2-5, with TRBD1 as a possible D gene (5 bases). V was trimmed by 1 base and J by 5 bases, leaving 11 bases between them. The CDR3 covers 14 residues. Germline V gene data show CDR1 as MNHNS and CDR2 as SASEGT. The CDR3 DNA reads TGTGCCAGCAGTGAAGGGCCCGCAGGGGAGACCCAGTACTTC. This codes for CASSEGPAGETQYF.

This chain joins TRBV6-6 and TRBJ2-7; D might be TRBD2 (5 bases). The germline V and J ends were trimmed by 4 bases and 3 bases, with 13 bases remaining between them. CDR3 length equals 14 residues. Germline lookup yields CDR1 MNHNY and CDR2 SVGAGI (reference sequence). This chain's CDR3 is CASSSQLGSYEQYF. The CDR3 nucleotides are TGTGCCAGCAGTTCCCAATTGGGGAGCTACGAGCAGTACTTC.

This chain links TRBV12-5 with TRBJ1-1, with TRBD1 matching 11 bases. The CDR3 covers 14 residues. The germline V gene encodes CDR1 LGHNT and CDR2 FRNRAP. V trimming: 5 bases; J trimming: 4 bases; junction bases outside the gene matches: 3. DNA of the CDR3: TGTGCTAGTGGTCCAGGGACAGGGGGCACTGAAGCTTTCTTT. Its protein is CASGPGTGGTEAFF.

The chain joins TRBV7-9 to TRBJ1-1; TRBD1 might be the D (5 bases). Looked up from germline, CDR1 is SEHNR and CDR2 is FQNEAQ (reference sequence). The V end was cut by 3 bases, the J end by 3 bases, with 17 bases between. The CDR3 has 16 residues. The CDR3 is CASSFGPEPGDTEAFF. DNA of the CDR3: TGTGCCAGCAGCTTCGGGCCCGAGCCGGGGGACACTGAAGCTTTCTTT.

The chain couples TRBV7-9 to TRBJ2-1; D is unresolved. V shed 2 bases and J shed 3 bases, with 5 bases lying between them. The CDR3 has 13 residues. The germline V gene has CDR1 SEHNR and CDR2 FQNEAQ (reference sequence). CDR3 region: CASSLPNYNEQFF. CDR3 DNA sequence: TGTGCCAGCAGCTTACCGAACTACAATGAGCAGTTCTTC.

The chain couples TRBV21-1 to TRBJ2-5; the DNA was not compared with TRBD1, the D call given in the table. TRBV21-1 has pseudogene status. The CDR3 has 15 amino acids. Here the CDR3 reads CASSNLTGGQETQYF. The CDR3 nucleotides are TGTGCCAGCAGCAATTTAACAGGGGGCCAAGAGACCCAGTACTTC.

This rearrangement joins TRBV6-1 to TRBJ1-1, with 9 positions matching TRBD1. There are 16 residues in the CDR3. V lost 5 bases to trimming and J lost 2 bases; unmatched junction nucleotides: 9. Germline loops: CDR1 MNHNS, CDR2 SASEGT. As DNA, the CDR3 is TGTGCCAGCAGTCCCCTCCGGGACAGGGAAAACACTGAAGCTTTCTTT. This codes for CASSPLRDRENTEAFF.

This clonotype came up once. The rearrangement links TRBV11-2 to TRBJ2-3; 11 bases agree with TRBD2. CDR1 is SGHAT, CDR2 FQNNGV, per germline. V was pared by 5 bases and J by 4 bases, with 8 bases of the junction left unmatched. This CDR3 region has 16 residues. The CDR3 spells CASSLGLAVVSDTQYF. In DNA form, the CDR3 reads TGTGCCAGCAGCCTGGGACTAGCGGTTGTATCAGATACGCAGTATTTT.

This sequence joins TRBV29-1 and TRBJ2-7, with TRBD1 matching over 11 bases. This CDR3 is built from 15 residues. V shed 0 bases, J shed 5 bases, and the junction held 6 bases outside the gene matches. Germline assignment: CDR1 SQVTM and CDR2 ANQGSEA. The CDR3 spells CSVEDPDRGLNEQYF. The CDR3 DNA follows: TGCAGCGTTGAAGATCCGGACAGGGGGCTCAACGAGCAGTACTTC.

This chain uses TRBV9 with TRBJ2-2, with 8 bases that match TRBD2. Germline CDR1 reads SGDLS; CDR2 reads YYNGEE. V gave up 4 bases and J gave up 14 bases; unmatched junction bases: 16. The CDR3 loop spans 15 amino acids. CDR3 nucleotides: TGTGCCAGCAGCCCTATTGAGCTACAGAGCGGGAGTCTGTTTTTT. This sequence encodes CASSPIELQSGSLFF.

J is TRBJ2-7 and V is TRBV27; the match to TRBD2 covers 11 bases. The CDR3 length is 14 residues. V was clipped by 6 bases and J by 2 bases; unmatched bases: 3. Per the germline V gene, CDR1 is MNHEY and CDR2 is SMNVEV (reference sequence). CDR3 bases: TGTGCCAGCAGAACGGGACTAGCGGCCTACGAGCAGTACTTC. Amino acid sequence: CASRTGLAAYEQYF.